This T cell receptor beta chain emerged from a study of blood T cell repertoires in COVID-19. This table comes from immunoSEQ multiplex PCR, and its TCRdb copy is limited to in-frame clones, with some not included. Among under 75,000 clones, around four fifths were seen once, and the ten largest hold around 5.1%. This CDR3 region has 12 residues. From germline, CDR1 is LNHDA and CDR2 SQIVND (reference sequence). V was pared by 2 bases and J by 4 bases, with 5 bases between. What was sequenced was peripheral blood. The source of this sequence is an older woman with acute or convalescent COVID-19. The chain joins TRBV19 to TRBJ1-1; D unclear. CDR3 protein: CASSIIGTEAFF. CDR3 DNA: TGTGCCAGTAGTATAATCGGCACTGAAGCTTTCTTT.